This TCR beta chain was captured in a study of graft-versus-host responses after intestinal transplantation (dated by TCRdb to the early 2020s). Context from the whole study: Multivisceral, liver-intestinal, or isolated intestinal transplants were received by the recipients. Every recipient was given anti-thymocyte globulin induction, followed by around three years of maintenance tacrolimus and steroids. After intestinal transplantation, graft-versus-host and host-versus-graft alloreactive T cell clones were followed in the graft, circulation and bone marrow using bulk TCR-beta CDR3 sequencing. Alloreactive clones were identified by sequencing pre-transplant mixed lymphocyte reaction products and comparing these products with unstimulated pre-transplant donor and recipient T cells. Of the 20 to 25 intestinal transplant recipients enrolled in the cohort, one of whom was a retransplant, a few patients without pretransplant specimens were excluded. Donor T cell macrochimerism was defined as a peak of at least 4% donor T cells among recipient peripheral blood mononuclear cells. Rather than being sequenced by the commercial service, samples from three later patients were sequenced in-house on an Illumina MiSeq and processed with MiXCR. Beyond this particular receptor, the publication reports: Peak levels of circulating GvH clones were associated with declines in HvG clones early after transplant. Conclusions were limited by the relatively low number and heterogeneity of intestinal transplant patients. Patients with donor T cell macrochimerism had high GvH to HvG T cell clonal ratios in their allografts. GvH clones were found in recipient bone marrow, and some of the GvH clones appeared earlier in ileal mucosa or blood, which is consistent with an intestinal mucosal origin.

The time point label of this sample denotes: cells obtained before transplantation from donor or recipient. CD3+CD4+ and CD3+CD8+ populations were FACS-sorted from unstimulated pre-transplant donor and recipient cells taken from spleen or lymph nodes. Cut back by 1 base and 4 bases, the V and J ends lie 14 bases apart. CDR1 and CDR2 are read off the germline V gene as LGHNA and YSLEER. There are 17 amino acids in the CDR3, from cysteine to phenylalanine inclusive. The only DNA kept is the CDR3, 51 bases in frame from the first base. The library was produced with the immunoSEQ multiplex PCR assay. For most patients, genomic DNA was isolated with the Qiagen DNeasy Blood and Tissue Kit and shipped frozen to Adaptive Biotechnologies for TCR sequencing. High-throughput TCR-beta CDR3 sequencing of genomic DNA from most patients was performed by Adaptive Biotechnologies. Concerning the study's data processing: TCR sequencing data for more than 15 patients were retrieved from Adaptive's ImmunoSEQ software; three other patients were processed with MiXCR and VDJtools. To correct CD4 versus CD8 sorting errors, any sequence found in both subsets at a frequency ratio below 5:1 was removed. CDR3 nucleotide sequences shared between donor and recipient were removed because their origin could not be assigned. Alloreactive clones required at least 2-fold expansion over unstimulated cells and minimum CFSE-low frequency of 0.002% (template counts) or 0.001% (read counts). Mappable clones were those detected in sequenced pre-transplant spleen, lymph node, or MLR CFSE-low populations of the donor or recipient. Cumulative frequency of alloreactive clones was calculated as a percentage of all sequences weighted by copy number. TCRdb holds this immuneACCESS table with in-frame rearrangements only. Some clones are missing; in checked studies, unresolved V genes explain under half, and the rest has no known cause. The D gene and trimming were derived from the DNA, and the V and J assignments and clone size from that table. The sample data list 80,000 to 100,000 clones, and 75% to 95% of these were observed just once. More than 0.15% of the sample is taken by the ten largest.

As for this clone: Its antigen has not been determined. No much larger clonotype is one base removed from it; base qualities were not supplied.

The specimen comprised unstimulated CD4+ T cells sorted from spleen or lymph node cells, sampled before transplant. The V gene is TRBV4-3 and the J gene is TRBJ1-6; there is no confident call for the D gene. This clonotype was sampled from a human donor who was the organ donor for an intestinal transplant. The CDR3 loop reads CASSQVWKGAYNSPLHF. The DNA is TGCGCCAGCAGCCAAGTTTGGAAAGGAGCTTATAATTCACCCCTCCACTTT.